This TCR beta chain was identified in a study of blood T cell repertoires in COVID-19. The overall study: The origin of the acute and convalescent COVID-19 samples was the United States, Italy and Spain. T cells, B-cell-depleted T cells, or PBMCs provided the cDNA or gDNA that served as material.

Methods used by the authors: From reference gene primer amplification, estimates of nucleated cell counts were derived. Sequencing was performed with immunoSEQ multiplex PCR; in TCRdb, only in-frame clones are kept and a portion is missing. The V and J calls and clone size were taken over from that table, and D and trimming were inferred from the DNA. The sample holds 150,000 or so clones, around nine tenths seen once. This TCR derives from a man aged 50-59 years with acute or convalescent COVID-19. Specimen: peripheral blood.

This chain's CDR3 is CASSGLKAGEYTGELFF. The CDR3 DNA is TGTGCCAGCAGTGGCCTGAAAGCGGGGGAGTACACCGGGGAGCTGTTTTTT. The genes are TRBV25-1 and TRBJ2-2; 8 positions agree with TRBD2. Germline V CDR1 and CDR2: MGHDK, SYGVNS. V shed 4 bases and J 3 bases; nucleotides not matched to a gene: 10. The CDR3 loop spans 17 amino acids.